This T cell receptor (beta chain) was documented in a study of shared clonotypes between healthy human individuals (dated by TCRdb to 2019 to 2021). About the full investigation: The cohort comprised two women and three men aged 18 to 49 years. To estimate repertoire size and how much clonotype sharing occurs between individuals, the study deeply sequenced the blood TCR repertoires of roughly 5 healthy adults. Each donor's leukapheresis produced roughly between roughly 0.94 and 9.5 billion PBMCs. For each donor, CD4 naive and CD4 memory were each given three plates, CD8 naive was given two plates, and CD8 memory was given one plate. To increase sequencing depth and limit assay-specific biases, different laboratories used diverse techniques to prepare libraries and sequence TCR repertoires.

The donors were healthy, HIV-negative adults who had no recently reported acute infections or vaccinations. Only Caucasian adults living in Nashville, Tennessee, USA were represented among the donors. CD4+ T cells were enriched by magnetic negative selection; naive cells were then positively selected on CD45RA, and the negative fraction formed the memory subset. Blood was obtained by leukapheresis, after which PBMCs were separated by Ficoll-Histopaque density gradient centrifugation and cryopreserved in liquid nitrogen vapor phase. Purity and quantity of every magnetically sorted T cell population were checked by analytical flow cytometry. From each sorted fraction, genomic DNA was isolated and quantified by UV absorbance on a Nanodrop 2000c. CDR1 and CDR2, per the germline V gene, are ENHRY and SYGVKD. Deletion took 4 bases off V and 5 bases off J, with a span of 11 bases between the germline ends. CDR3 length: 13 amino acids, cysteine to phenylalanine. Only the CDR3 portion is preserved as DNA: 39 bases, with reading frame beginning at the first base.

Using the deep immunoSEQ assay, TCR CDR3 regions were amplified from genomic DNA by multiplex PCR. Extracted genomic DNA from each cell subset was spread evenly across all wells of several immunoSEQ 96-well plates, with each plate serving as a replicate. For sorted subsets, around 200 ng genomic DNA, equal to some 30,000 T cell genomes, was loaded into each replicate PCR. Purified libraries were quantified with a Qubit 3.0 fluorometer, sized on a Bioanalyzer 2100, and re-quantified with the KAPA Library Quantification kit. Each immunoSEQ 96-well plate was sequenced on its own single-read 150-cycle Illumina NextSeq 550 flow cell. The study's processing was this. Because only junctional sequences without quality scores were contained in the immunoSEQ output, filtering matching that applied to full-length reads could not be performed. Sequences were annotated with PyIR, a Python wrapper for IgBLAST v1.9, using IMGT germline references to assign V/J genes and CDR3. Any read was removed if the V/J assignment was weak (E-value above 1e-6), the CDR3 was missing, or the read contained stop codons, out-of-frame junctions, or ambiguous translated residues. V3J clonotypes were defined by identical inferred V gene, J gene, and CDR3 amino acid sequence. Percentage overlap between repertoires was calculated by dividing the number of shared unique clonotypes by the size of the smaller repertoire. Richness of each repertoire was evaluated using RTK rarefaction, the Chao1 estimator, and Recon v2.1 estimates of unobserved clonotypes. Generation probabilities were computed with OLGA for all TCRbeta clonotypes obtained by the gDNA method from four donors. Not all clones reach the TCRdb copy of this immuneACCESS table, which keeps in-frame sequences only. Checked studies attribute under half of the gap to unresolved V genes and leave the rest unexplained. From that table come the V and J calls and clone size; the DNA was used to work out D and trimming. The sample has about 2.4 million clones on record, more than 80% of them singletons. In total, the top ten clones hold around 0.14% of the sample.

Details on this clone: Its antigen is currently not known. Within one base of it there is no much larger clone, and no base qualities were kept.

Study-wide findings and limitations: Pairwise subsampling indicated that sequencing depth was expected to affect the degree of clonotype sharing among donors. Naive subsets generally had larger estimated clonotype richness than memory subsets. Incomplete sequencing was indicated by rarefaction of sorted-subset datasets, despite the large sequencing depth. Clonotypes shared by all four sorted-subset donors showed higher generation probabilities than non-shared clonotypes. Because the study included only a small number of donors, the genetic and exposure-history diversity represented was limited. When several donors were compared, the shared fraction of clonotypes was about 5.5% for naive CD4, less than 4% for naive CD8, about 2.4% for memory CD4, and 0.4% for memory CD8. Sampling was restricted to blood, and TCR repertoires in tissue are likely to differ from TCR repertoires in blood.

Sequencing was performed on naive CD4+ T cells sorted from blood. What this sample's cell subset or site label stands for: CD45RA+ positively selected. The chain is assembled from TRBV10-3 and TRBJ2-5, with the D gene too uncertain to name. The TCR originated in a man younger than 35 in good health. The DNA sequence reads TGTGCCATCAGTGCTGGGTTCCGGGAGACCCAGTACTTC. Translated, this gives CAISAGFRETQYF.